This TCR beta chain came from a study of early stage breast cancer tumors. Across the study: Of about 17 invasive breast tumors, about a dozen were hormone receptor-positive, HER2-negative. Under 10 ER+/PR+/HER2- tumors were invasive ductal; four were invasive lobular.

Libraries were prepared by immunoSEQ multiplex PCR; TCRdb keeps only in-frame clonotypes and omits some of them. The repertoire holds several thousand clones, with approximately 70% as singletons. Broader study findings: Tumors had roughly 2.5-fold higher T cell density than normal breast. Unsorted bulk genomic DNA sequencing lacked pairing and functional marker data.

Points on this clone: Its antigen is unidentified.

This CDR3 spans 16 amino acids. Germline trimming cut 4 bases from V and 3 bases from J; bases unmatched to any gene: 10. The V gene's germline CDR1 is SGHRS and CDR2 YFSETQ. This receptor was taken from a person aged 55 to 69 with breast cancer. Sample: breast tumor tissue. The chain is built from TRBV5-1 and TRBJ2-7; 10 bases are a match to TRBD1. Here the CDR3 DNA reads TGCGCCAGCAGCCCTAACTCGGGACAGGGGAACTACGAGCAGTACTTC. Protein sequence: CASSPNSGQGNYEQYF.